Listed below are T cell receptor beta chains from one sample, sequenced in a study of technical replicates of blood from several donors. Generated by immunoSEQ multiplex PCR, the TCRdb table keeps only in-frame clones and is missing some. The sample contains about 75,000 clones, 97% of which appear only once. The sequenced sample consisted of T cells isolated from PBMCs. The source of these receptors is a human donor in good health. CDR3s include the opening cysteine and the closing phenylalanine or tryptophan. Each record gives: V gene, D gene, clone size, J gene, CDR3 DNA, CDR3 protein. D genes are given only for firm matches. Expanded clones get a size class; other rows say once, few or many, or leave the size out.

V: TRBV7-6; D: TRBD2; size: NA; J: TRBJ2-2; DNA: TGTGCCAGCAGCCTCGGACTAGCGGGGGGGCCGGGCACCGGGGAGCTGTTTTTT; CDR3: CASSLGLAGGPGTGELFF
V: TRBV7-9; D: NA; size: NA; J: TRBJ1-4; DNA: TGTGCCAGCAGCTCGACCCTAGGGGGAAAACTGTTTTTT; CDR3: CASSSTLGGKLFF
V: TRBV6-1; D: NA; size: NA; J: TRBJ2-3; DNA: TGTGCCAGCAGTGTTAGCGGAAGTCGAACAGATACGCAGTATTTT; CDR3: CASSVSGSRTDTQYF
V: TRBV6-5; D: TRBD2; size: NA; J: TRBJ2-5; DNA: TGTGCCAGCAGTTACCGGACTAGCGGGCAAGAGACCCAGTACTTC; CDR3: CASSYRTSGQETQYF
V: TRBV30; D: TRBD2; size: NA; J: TRBJ2-7; DNA: TGTGCCTGGAGCACGCGGGGACTAGCCTACGAGCAGTACTTC; CDR3: CAWSTRGLAYEQYF
V: TRBV9; D: TRBD2; size: NA; J: TRBJ2-2; DNA: TGTGCCAGCAGCGACGGGACTAGCGGTACCGGGGAGCTGTTTTTT; CDR3: CASSDGTSGTGELFF
V: TRBV10-3; D: TRBD1; size: once; J: TRBJ1-2; DNA: TGTGCCATCACCCAGGGACAGGGCGGTGGCTACACCTTC; CDR3: CAITQGQGGGYTF
V: TRBV13; D: NA; size: NA; J: TRBJ2-5; DNA: TGTGCCAGCAGCTTCGGGATACAAGAGACCCAGTACTTC; CDR3: CASSFGIQETQYF
V: TRBV5-1; D: TRBD1; size: NA; J: TRBJ1-4; DNA: TGCGCCAGCAGCTTGGAGGGACAGGTGAATGAAAAACTGTTTTTT; CDR3: CASSLEGQVNEKLFF
V: TRBV28; D: TRBD2; size: NA; J: TRBJ2-7; DNA: TGTGCCAGCAGTTCCGGCGGGAGGGCCAACGAGCAGTACTTC; CDR3: CASSSGGRANEQYF
V: TRBV21-1; D: NA; size: NA; J: TRBJ1-3; DNA: TGTGCCAGCAGCAAAAACGGGGGAGACACATGCCTACAGTCGAGCTCTGGAAACACCATATATTTT; CDR3: CASSKNGGDTCLQSSSGNTIYF
V: TRBV25-1; D: TRBD1; size: NA; J: TRBJ1-2; DNA: TGTGCCAGCAGTGGTCTACGGGCCGGACAGGGATACTATGGCTACACCTTC; CDR3: CASSGLRAGQGYYGYTF
V: TRBV6-1; D: NA; size: NA; J: TRBJ2-7; DNA: TGTGCCAGCAGTGTCAGGACTTACTACGAGCAGTACTTC; CDR3: CASSVRTYYEQYF
V: TRBV11-2; D: TRBD2; size: NA; J: TRBJ2-1; DNA: TGTGCCAGCAGCTTGTTAAGCGGGAACAATGAGCAGTTCTTC; CDR3: CASSLLSGNNEQFF
V: TRBV19; D: NA; size: NA; J: TRBJ2-1; DNA: TGTGCCAGTAGTATCGAACACCTTGATCAGGCCTACAATGAGCAGTTCTTC; CDR3: CASSIEHLDQAYNEQFF
V: TRBV4-1; D: NA; size: NA; J: TRBJ1-2; DNA: TGCGCCAGCAGCCAAGCCCCACAGCCGCGGGAGGGCTACACCTTC; CDR3: CASSQAPQPREGYTF
V: TRBV5-5; D: NA; size: NA; J: TRBJ1-3; DNA: TGTGCCAGCAGCTTGGGAGAATTTTCCTCTGGAAACACCATATATTTT; CDR3: CASSLGEFSSGNTIYF
V: TRBV15; D: NA; size: once; J: TRBJ2-3; DNA: TGTGCCACCAGCCGAACGGGGAAGGTGGCGCAGTATTTT; CDR3: CATSRTGKVAQYF
V: TRBV6-1; D: TRBD1; size: NA; J: TRBJ1-2; DNA: TGTGCCAGCAGTGAAGGGGTCACAGGGGGAGGGTATGGCTACACCTTC; CDR3: CASSEGVTGGGYGYTF
V: TRBV19; D: TRBD2; size: NA; J: TRBJ2-3; DNA: TGTGCCAGTAGTATCGTAGCGGGAGTGGCAGATACGCAGTATTTT; CDR3: CASSIVAGVADTQYF
V: TRBV19; D: NA; size: NA; J: TRBJ1-2; DNA: TGTGCCAGTAGTATAGTTAATGGAGGGGGCTACACCTTC; CDR3: CASSIVNGGGYTF
V: TRBV7-9; D: NA; size: once; J: TRBJ1-2; DNA: TGTGCCAGCAGCTTAGGAGTAGGCGGGCGGGCAACCGGCTACACCTTC; CDR3: CASSLGVGGRATGYTF
V: TRBV6-1; D: NA; size: NA; J: TRBJ1-2; DNA: TGTGCCAGCAGGGGGGGGACGGATAACTATGGCTACACCTTC; CDR3: CASRGGTDNYGYTF
V: TRBV5-1; D: NA; size: NA; J: TRBJ2-6; DNA: TGCGCCAGCAGCCCTCTCAGCTCTGGGGCCAACGTCCTGACTTTC; CDR3: CASSPLSSGANVLTF
V: TRBV2; D: NA; size: NA; J: TRBJ2-1; DNA: TGTGCCACCCGACTTTCGGGCTCCTACAATGAGCAGTTCTTC; CDR3: CATRLSGSYNEQFF
V: TRBV13; D: TRBD2; size: few; J: TRBJ2-3; DNA: TGTGCCAGCAGCCGACTAGGACTAGCGGGAGGGGATACGCAGTATTTT; CDR3: CASSRLGLAGGDTQYF
V: TRBV5-6; D: TRBD2; size: NA; J: TRBJ2-5; DNA: TGTGCCAGCACCCCCAGCGGGGGGGTAGGTGAGACCCAGTACTTC; CDR3: CASTPSGGVGETQYF
V: TRBV28; D: TRBD1; size: NA; J: TRBJ1-2; DNA: TGTGCCAGCAGTTCTGGACAGGGGGCGAGTGGCTACACCTTC; CDR3: CASSSGQGASGYTF
V: TRBV30; D: NA; size: NA; J: TRBJ1-6; DNA: TGTGCCTGGAGTGTTAGCGGGGGGTCACCCCTCCACTTT; CDR3: CAWSVSGGSPLHF
V: TRBV11-3; D: TRBD2; size: NA; J: TRBJ2-1; DNA: TGTGCCAGCAGCCGACTAGCGGACAATGAGCAGTTCTTC; CDR3: CASSRLADNEQFF
V: TRBV27; D: NA; size: NA; J: TRBJ2-3; DNA: TGTGCCAGCAGTACCCCTCAGGGCACAGATACGCAGTATTTT; CDR3: CASSTPQGTDTQYF
V: TRBV2; D: NA; size: NA; J: TRBJ2-1; DNA: TGTGCCAGCCGGTTGCGTAACAACAAGGAGGAGCAGTTCTTC; CDR3: CASRLRNNKEEQFF
V: TRBV10-2; D: NA; size: NA; J: TRBJ2-3; DNA: TGCGCCAGCAGTGACACTAGCCGGGCAGATACGCAGTATTTT; CDR3: CASSDTSRADTQYF
V: TRBV18; D: TRBD1; size: NA; J: TRBJ1-5; DNA: TGTGCCAGCTCACGATACGGGACAGGGGAATGGCCCCAGCATTTT; CDR3: CASSRYGTGEWPQHF
V: TRBV27; D: TRBD1; size: NA; J: TRBJ2-7; DNA: TGTGCCAGCGGTTCCGGGACAGGGTTTTTCTACGAGCAGTACTTC; CDR3: CASGSGTGFFYEQYF
V: TRBV5-4; D: TRBD2; size: once; J: TRBJ2-1; DNA: TGTGCCAGCAGCTTGGGGCTAGCGGGAGGCTACAATGAGCAGTTCTTC; CDR3: CASSLGLAGGYNEQFF
V: TRBV7-8; D: NA; size: once; J: TRBJ2-3; DNA: TGTGCCAGCAGCTGGGGGAGGACTCCCATTGACCCGCAGTATTTT; CDR3: CASSWGRTPIDPQYF
V: TRBV7-3; D: NA; size: NA; J: TRBJ1-6; DNA: TGTGCCAGCAGCTTAACTGTTCCGGGGGGGACTTCACCCCTCCACTTT; CDR3: CASSLTVPGGTSPLHF
V: TRBV11-3; D: TRBD2; size: NA; J: TRBJ2-7; DNA: TGTGCCAGCAGCTCGGGGGGGGGCGAGCAGTACTTC; CDR3: CASSSGGGEQYF
V: TRBV4-1; D: NA; size: NA; J: TRBJ1-1; DNA: TGCGCCAGCAGCCTCCTTCCGGGGGGTTCTGCTGAAGCTTTCTTT; CDR3: CASSLLPGGSAEAFF
V: TRBV7-9; D: NA; size: NA; J: TRBJ1-5; DNA: TGTGCCAGCAGCCCCCGGGGTGGGGGGGATCAGCCCCAGCATTTT; CDR3: CASSPRGGGDQPQHF
V: TRBV4-1; D: NA; size: NA; J: TRBJ2-2; DNA: TGCGCCAGCAGCCAAGATGGGTCGAGGAACCAGCTGTTTTTT; CDR3: CASSQDGSRNQLFF
V: TRBV27; D: NA; size: NA; J: TRBJ2-7; DNA: TGTGCCAGCAGTTTCCTAGCTGGATACGAGCAGTACTTC; CDR3: CASSFLAGYEQYF
V: TRBV18; D: TRBD1; size: NA; J: TRBJ1-3; DNA: TGTGCCAGCTCACCATCCACAGGGGGAGGTGGAAACACCATATATTTT; CDR3: CASSPSTGGGGNTIYF
V: TRBV25-1; D: NA; size: NA; J: TRBJ1-2; DNA: TGTGCCAGCAGTGAAAGGAATGGGAGAATAGGCGGCTACACCTTC; CDR3: CASSERNGRIGGYTF
V: TRBV5-6; D: TRBD2; size: NA; J: TRBJ2-7; DNA: TGTGCCAGCAGCTGGAGCGGGACCTACGAGCAGTACTTC; CDR3: CASSWSGTYEQYF
V: TRBV28; D: NA; size: NA; J: TRBJ2-7; DNA: TGTGCCAGCGTAACAGCGGAATCCCACTACGAGCAGTACTTC; CDR3: CASVTAESHYEQYF